This is a list of T cell receptor beta chains from one sample in a study of CD8 T cells in ankylosing spondylitis. TCRdb itself ran the 5' RACE reads through MiXCR, one entry per CDR3 protein. The table shows 210,000 or so distinct CDR3 sequences, with roughly 25% occurring only once. Sequencing was carried out using blood, either unsorted or a sorted T cell fraction (not recorded which). These receptors were collected from a male donor with ankylosing spondylitis or in good health (not recorded which). CDR3s include the opening cysteine and the closing phenylalanine or tryptophan. Fields, in order: J gene, D gene, V gene, clone size, CDR3 DNA, CDR3 protein. D genes are given only for firm matches. Not all rows give a size; the values are once, few, many and, for expanded clones, a class.

J: TRBJ1-4
D: TRBD1
V: TRBV20-1
size: -
DNA: TGCAGTGCATGGACAGGGGAAGGTGAAAAACTGTTTTTT
CDR3: CSAWTGEGEKLFF

J: TRBJ1-2
D: -
V: TRBV10-3
size: many
DNA: TGTGCCATCAGTGAGTCGGACGGTTTGGCTGGCTACACCTTC
CDR3: CAISESDGLAGYTF

J: TRBJ2-4
D: -
V: TRBV29-1
size: -
DNA: TGCAGCGTTCTTGGGAGGAACATTCAGTACTTC
CDR3: CSVLGRNIQYF

J: TRBJ2-7
D: TRBD1
V: TRBV20-1
size: -
DNA: TGCAGTGCTAGAGATTTCCAACAGGGGAGTCACGAGCAGTACTTC
CDR3: CSARDFQQGSHEQYF

J: TRBJ1-1
D: TRBD1
V: TRBV20-1
size: many
DNA: TGCAGTGCGGCCAGGGGGGGTGAAGCTTTCTTT
CDR3: CSAARGGEAFF

J: TRBJ2-1
D: TRBD2
V: TRBV5-6
size: many
DNA: TGTGCCAGCAGCTTAACTAGCGGGGTAAGCTCCTACAATGAGCAGTTCTTC
CDR3: CASSLTSGVSSYNEQFF

J: TRBJ2-7
D: -
V: TRBV6-1
size: many
DNA: TGTGCCAGCATCGGGTCGTCTCGTCGCGAGCAGTACTTC
CDR3: CASIGSSRREQYF

J: TRBJ2-5
D: -
V: TRBV29-1
size: -
DNA: TGCAGCGTTGGGTGGGCGTACCAAGAGACCCAGTACTTC
CDR3: CSVGWAYQETQYF

J: TRBJ2-1
D: TRBD1
V: TRBV4-1
size: -
DNA: TGCGCCAGCAGCCTCGTAGGGACAGGGGGGTACAATGAGCAGTTCTTC
CDR3: CASSLVGTGGYNEQFF

J: TRBJ2-7
D: -
V: TRBV4-1
size: few
DNA: TGCGCCAGCAGCCTATCTTCCCCCCGGGACGGCTCCTACGAGCAGTACTTC
CDR3: CASSLSSPRDGSYEQYF

J: TRBJ1-5
D: -
V: TRBV20-1
size: few
DNA: TGCAGTGCTAGAAATCCGGGAAGCAATCAGCCCCAGCATTTT
CDR3: CSARNPGSNQPQHF

J: TRBJ2-3
D: TRBD2
V: TRBV20-1
size: -
DNA: TGCAGTGCTAGACGAGCGGGAGTCCGGGGAGATACGCAGTATTTT
CDR3: CSARRAGVRGDTQYF

J: TRBJ2-3
D: -
V: TRBV2
size: many
DNA: TGTGCCAGCAGTGGTGCAGCTGTTAGTGATACGCAGTATTTT
CDR3: CASSGAAVSDTQYF

J: TRBJ2-3
D: -
V: TRBV5-1
size: many
DNA: TGCGCCAGCAGCTTGAAAGGGGGAGATACGCAGTATTTT
CDR3: CASSLKGGDTQYF